These 10 T cell receptor beta chains share one sample of origin, sequenced in a study of CD8 T cells in ankylosing spondylitis. TCRdb independently ran MiXCR on the 5' RACE reads; one entry per CDR3 protein. The sample shows 350,000 to 400,000 distinct CDR3 sequences, around 20% of them seen only once. The sequencing sample was made of blood, either unsorted or a sorted T cell fraction (not recorded which). The receptors were sampled from a male donor with ankylosing spondylitis or in good health (not recorded which).

The V and J genes are TRBV3-1 and TRBJ2-7; 9 bases align to TRBD1. With V trimmed by 4 bases and J by 4 bases, 8 bases remained unmatched. The CDR3 extends over 15 amino acids. The germline gives CDR1 LGHDT, CDR2 YNNKEL (reference sequence). CDR3 in DNA: TGTGCCAGCAGCCCAGGAACAGGGGGCGCGTACGAGCAGTACTTC. Amino acids: CASSPGTGGAYEQYF.

This clonotype was counted ten times or more. The V gene is TRBV12-3 or TRBV12-4, the J gene TRBJ2-1; TRBD1 matches at 7 bases. V shed 2 bases, J shed 4 bases, and the junction held 11 bases outside the gene matches. This CDR3 contains 17 residues. This CDR3 reads CASSLMPGTESYNEQFF. CDR3 bases: TGTGCCAGCAGTTTAATGCCCGGGACAGAGTCTTACAATGAGCAGTTCTTC.

The chain uses TRBV12-3 or TRBV12-4 and TRBJ2-7, with TRBD2 as a possible D gene (6 bases). V was trimmed by 6 bases and J by 4 bases, leaving 13 bases between them. This CDR3 is 13 amino acids long. CDR3 in amino acids: CASRGLSGYEQYF. The CDR3 DNA reads TGTGCCAGCAGGGGACTGTCAGGGTACGAGCAGTACTTC.

This clonotype was detected only a few times. The rearrangement joins TRBV7-2 to TRBJ2-3, with 11 bases fitting TRBD2. Per the germline V gene, CDR1 is SGHTA and CDR2 is FQGNSA. V dropped 5 bases and J dropped 5; count of bases not matched to a gene: 6. The CDR3 sequence is 15 residues long. CDR3 sequence reads: CASSALAGAEDTQYF. For the CDR3, the DNA is TGTGCCAGCAGCGCACTAGCGGGGGCGGAAGATACGCAGTATTTT.

This clonotype was picked up many times. The rearrangement uses TRBV12-3 or TRBV12-4 and TRBJ2-7; no firm D call. CDR3 length: 12 amino acids. Deletions cut 5 bases from V and 3 bases from J, with 8 bases between. CDR3 bases: TGTGCCAGCAGTCCCGGAATCTACGAGCAGTACTTC. Protein sequence: CASSPGIYEQYF.

The table lists this clonotype with a few counts. This chain uses TRBV12-3 or TRBV12-4 with TRBJ1-2; D is undetermined. V was trimmed by 1 base and J by 5 bases, leaving 11 bases between them. The CDR3 spans 14 residues. This CDR3 is CASSLGQTGYGYTF. Here the CDR3 DNA reads TGTGCCAGCAGTTTAGGCCAAACCGGGTATGGCTACACCTTC.

This clonotype has just a few counts. This chain connects TRBV11-2 to TRBJ2-1, with D perhaps assigned TRBD1 or TRBD2 (6 bases each). V lost 1 base, J lost 2 bases, and 18 bases lay in between. Germline V lookup: CDR1 SGHAT, CDR2 FQNNGV. The CDR3 runs to 18 residues. DNA of the CDR3: TGTGCCAGCAGCTTAGGGGAAGGGGGGTCTTTACCCTACAATGAGCAGTTCTTC. Its protein product is CASSLGEGGSLPYNEQFF.

Only a few counts were recorded for this clonotype. The chain joins TRBV20-1 to TRBJ2-7; possible D gene TRBD1, 6 bases. Trimming cost V 6 bases and J 1 base, with 13 bases left between them. Germline loops: CDR1 DFQATT, CDR2 SNEGSKA (reference sequence). This CDR3 spans 13 amino acids. CDR3 coding DNA: TGCAGTGCATCTACGGACAGTTCCTACGAGCAGTACTTC. It encodes CSASTDSSYEQYF.

The J gene is TRBJ2-1, the V gene TRBV12-3 or TRBV12-4; D gene uncertain. This CDR3 has 13 residues. Between the trimmed V and J ends, which lost 5 bases and 2 bases, there was a span of 7 bases. The CDR3 loop reads CASSVSTYNEQFF. Written as DNA, the CDR3 is TGTGCCAGCAGTGTCTCGACCTACAATGAGCAGTTCTTC.

The chain recombines TRBV5-6 with TRBJ2-3, with D perhaps TRBD1 or TRBD2 (5 bases each). This CDR3 contains 15 residues. Trimming pared 0 bases from V and 2 bases from J, leaving 10 bases between. The germline V gene has CDR1 SGHDT and CDR2 YYEEEE. The CDR3 DNA is TGTGCCAGCAGCTTGGGGGACCGATACACAGATACGCAGTATTTT. Protein: CASSLGDRYTDTQYF.